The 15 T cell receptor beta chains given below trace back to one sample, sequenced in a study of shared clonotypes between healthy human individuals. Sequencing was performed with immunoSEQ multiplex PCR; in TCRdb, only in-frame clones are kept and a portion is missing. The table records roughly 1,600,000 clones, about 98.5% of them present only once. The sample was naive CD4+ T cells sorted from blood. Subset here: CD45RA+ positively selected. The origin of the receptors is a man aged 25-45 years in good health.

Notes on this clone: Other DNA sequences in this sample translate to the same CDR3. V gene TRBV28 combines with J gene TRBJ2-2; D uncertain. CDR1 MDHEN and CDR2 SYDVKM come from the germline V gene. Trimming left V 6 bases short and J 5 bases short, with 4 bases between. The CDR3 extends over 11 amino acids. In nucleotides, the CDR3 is TGTGCCAGCAGAGGAACCGGGGAGCTGTTTTTT. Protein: CASRGTGELFF.

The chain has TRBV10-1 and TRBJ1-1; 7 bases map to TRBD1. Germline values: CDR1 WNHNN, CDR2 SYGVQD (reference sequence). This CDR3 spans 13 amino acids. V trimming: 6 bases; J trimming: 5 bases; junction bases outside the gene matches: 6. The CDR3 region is CASSSGGRTEAFF. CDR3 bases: TGCGCCAGCAGCTCAGGGGGGCGAACTGAAGCTTTCTTT.

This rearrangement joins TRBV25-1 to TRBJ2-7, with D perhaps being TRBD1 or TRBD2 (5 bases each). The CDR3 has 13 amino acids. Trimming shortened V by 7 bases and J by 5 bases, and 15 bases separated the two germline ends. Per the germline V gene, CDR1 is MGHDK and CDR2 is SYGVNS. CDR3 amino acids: CASKGRLRHEQYF. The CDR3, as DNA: TGTGCCAGCAAGGGACGTTTGCGCCACGAGCAGTACTTC.

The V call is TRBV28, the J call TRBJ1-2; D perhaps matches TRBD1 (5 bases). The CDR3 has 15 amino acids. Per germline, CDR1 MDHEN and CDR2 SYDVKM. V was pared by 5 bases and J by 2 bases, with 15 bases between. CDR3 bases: TGTGCCAGCAGTAGAGGGCAGGGTATAAACTATGGCTACACCTTC. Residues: CASSRGQGINYGYTF.

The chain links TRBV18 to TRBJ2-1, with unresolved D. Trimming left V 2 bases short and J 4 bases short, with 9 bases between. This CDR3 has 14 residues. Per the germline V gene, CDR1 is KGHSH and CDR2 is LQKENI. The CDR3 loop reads CASSPGRMYNEQFF. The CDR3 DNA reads TGTGCCAGCTCACCAGGGCGGATGTACAATGAGCAGTTCTTC.

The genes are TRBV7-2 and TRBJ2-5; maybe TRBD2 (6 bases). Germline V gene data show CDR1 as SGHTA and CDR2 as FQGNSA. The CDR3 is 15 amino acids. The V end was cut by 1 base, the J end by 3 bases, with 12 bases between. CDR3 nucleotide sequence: TGTGCCAGCAGCTTAGGCGGAGGGGAAGAAGAGACCCAGTACTTC. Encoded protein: CASSLGGGEEETQYF.

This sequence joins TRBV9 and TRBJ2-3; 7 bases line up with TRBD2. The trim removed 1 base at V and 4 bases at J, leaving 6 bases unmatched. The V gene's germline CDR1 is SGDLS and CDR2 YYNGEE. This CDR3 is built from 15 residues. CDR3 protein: CASSVSPGGADTQYF. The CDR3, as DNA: TGTGCCAGCAGCGTATCCCCGGGGGGAGCAGATACGCAGTATTTT.

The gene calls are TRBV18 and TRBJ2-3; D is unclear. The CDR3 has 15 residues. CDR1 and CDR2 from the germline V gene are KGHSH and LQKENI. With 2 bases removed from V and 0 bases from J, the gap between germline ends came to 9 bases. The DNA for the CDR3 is TGTGCCAGCTCACCAACGTCCTATAGCACAGATACGCAGTATTTT. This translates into CASSPTSYSTDTQYF.

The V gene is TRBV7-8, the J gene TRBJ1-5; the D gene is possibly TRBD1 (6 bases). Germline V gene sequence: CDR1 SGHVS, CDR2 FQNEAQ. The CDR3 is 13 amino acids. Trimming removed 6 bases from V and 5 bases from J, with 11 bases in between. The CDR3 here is CASRRGGDQPQHF. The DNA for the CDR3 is TGTGCCAGCAGGAGGGGGGGCGATCAGCCCCAGCATTTT.

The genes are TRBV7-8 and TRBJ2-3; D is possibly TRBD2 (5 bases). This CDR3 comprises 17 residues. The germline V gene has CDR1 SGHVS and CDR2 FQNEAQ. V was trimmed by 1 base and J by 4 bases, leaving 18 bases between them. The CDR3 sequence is CASSLGTQRANADTQYF. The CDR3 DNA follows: TGTGCCAGCAGCTTAGGGACCCAGAGGGCAAACGCAGATACGCAGTATTTT.

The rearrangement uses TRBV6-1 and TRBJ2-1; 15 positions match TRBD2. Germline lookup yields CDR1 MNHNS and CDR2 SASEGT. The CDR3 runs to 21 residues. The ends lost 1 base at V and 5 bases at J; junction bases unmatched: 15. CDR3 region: CASSEDGLAGGPRVVNNEQFF. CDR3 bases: TGTGCCAGCAGTGAAGACGGACTAGCGGGAGGGCCACGGGTAGTCAACAATGAGCAGTTCTTC.

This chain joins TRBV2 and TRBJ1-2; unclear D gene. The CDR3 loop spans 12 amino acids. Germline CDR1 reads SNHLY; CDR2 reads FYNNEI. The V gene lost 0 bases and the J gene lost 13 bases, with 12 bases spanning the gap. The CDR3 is CASSEARAAFTF. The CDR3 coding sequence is TGTGCCAGCAGTGAAGCGCGAGCAGCTTTCACCTTC.

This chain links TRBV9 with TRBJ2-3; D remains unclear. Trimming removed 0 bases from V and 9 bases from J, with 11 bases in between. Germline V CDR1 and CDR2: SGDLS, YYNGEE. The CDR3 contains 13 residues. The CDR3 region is CASSVEGRLTQYF. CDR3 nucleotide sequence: TGTGCCAGCAGCGTAGAAGGTCGACTGACGCAGTATTTT.

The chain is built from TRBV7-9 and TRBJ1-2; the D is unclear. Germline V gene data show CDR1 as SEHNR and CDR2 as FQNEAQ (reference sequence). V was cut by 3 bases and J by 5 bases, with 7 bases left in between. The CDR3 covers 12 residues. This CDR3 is CASSLEEYGYTF. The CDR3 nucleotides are TGTGCCAGCAGCTTGGAGGAGTATGGCTACACCTTC.

The CDR3 DNA reads as TGTGCCAGCAGTATACAAGGGGTGGGGACTGAAGCTTTCTTT. Protein: CASSIQGVGTEAFF. The rearrangement joins TRBV5-4 to TRBJ1-1; perhaps TRBD1 as D (5 bases). Germline assignment: CDR1 SGHNT and CDR2 YYREEE (reference sequence). The CDR3 has 14 residues. Deletions cut 5 bases from V and 5 bases from J, with 16 bases between.